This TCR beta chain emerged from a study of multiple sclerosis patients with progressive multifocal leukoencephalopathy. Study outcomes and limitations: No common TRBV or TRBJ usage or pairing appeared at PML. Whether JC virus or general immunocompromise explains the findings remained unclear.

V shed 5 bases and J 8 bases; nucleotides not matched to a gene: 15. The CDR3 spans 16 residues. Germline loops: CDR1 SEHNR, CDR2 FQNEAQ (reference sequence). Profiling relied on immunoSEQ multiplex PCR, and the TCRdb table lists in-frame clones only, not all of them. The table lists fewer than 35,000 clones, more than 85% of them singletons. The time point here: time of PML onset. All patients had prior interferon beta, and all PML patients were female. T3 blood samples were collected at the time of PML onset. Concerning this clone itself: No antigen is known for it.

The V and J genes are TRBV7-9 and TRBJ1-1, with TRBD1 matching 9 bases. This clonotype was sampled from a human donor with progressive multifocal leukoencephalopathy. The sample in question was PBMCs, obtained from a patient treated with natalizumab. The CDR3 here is CASSASSGTGKREAFF. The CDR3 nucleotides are TGTGCCAGCAGCGCCTCCTCCGGGACAGGGAAGAGGGAAGCTTTCTTT.